This T cell receptor (beta chain) emerged from a study of blood T cell repertoires in COVID-19. Study-wide background: The cDNA or gDNA used as material had been derived from T cells, B-cell-depleted T cells, or PBMCs.

Trimming cost V 5 bases and J 0 bases, with 7 bases left between them. CDR1 is MNHNS, CDR2 SASEGT, per germline. CDR3 length: 14 amino acids. Clinical history as reported by participants underpinned cohort assignment. In the original processing: Amplification from reference gene primers served as the basis for estimated nucleated cell counts. Libraries were prepared by immunoSEQ multiplex PCR; TCRdb keeps only in-frame clonotypes and omits some of them. From that table come the V and J calls and clone size; the DNA was used to work out D and trimming. The sample shows 350,000 or so clones, more than 70% of them seen only once.

The chain recombines TRBV6-1 with TRBJ1-4; no firm D call. This receptor was taken from a woman in her thirties who had been exposed to COVID-19. The sequenced material came from PBMCs or T cells enriched from blood (not recorded which). CDR3 DNA: TGTGCCAGCAGTTCAAGCACAACTAATGAAAAACTGTTTTTT. As protein: CASSSSTTNEKLFF.